Detailed here is one T cell receptor beta chain. Its antigen remains unknown. TCRdb recomputed calls from the RT-PCR reads with MiXCR, one row per CDR3 protein. The sample has 490,000 or so distinct CDR3 sequences; 6.5% to 8% are singletons. Looked up from germline, CDR1 is ENHRY and CDR2 is SYGVKD. V gave up 0 bases and J gave up 9 bases; unmatched junction bases: 7. The CDR3 runs 14 residues. These data originate in a study of response to subunit inactivated influenza vaccine. General observations from the study: That few new T cells are recruited by each seasonal influenza vaccination was the authors' suggestion.

The specimen comprised PBMCs from blood, sampled around 2 years after vaccination. V gene TRBV10-3 combines with J gene TRBJ2-7, with 8 bases aligning to TRBD1. The TCR was taken from a man aged 50 to 75 who received an inactivated influenza vaccine. The DNA of the CDR3 is TGTGCCATCAGTGAGTCGACAGGGGTAGTGGCGCAGTACTTC. This gives the protein CAISESTGVVAQYF.